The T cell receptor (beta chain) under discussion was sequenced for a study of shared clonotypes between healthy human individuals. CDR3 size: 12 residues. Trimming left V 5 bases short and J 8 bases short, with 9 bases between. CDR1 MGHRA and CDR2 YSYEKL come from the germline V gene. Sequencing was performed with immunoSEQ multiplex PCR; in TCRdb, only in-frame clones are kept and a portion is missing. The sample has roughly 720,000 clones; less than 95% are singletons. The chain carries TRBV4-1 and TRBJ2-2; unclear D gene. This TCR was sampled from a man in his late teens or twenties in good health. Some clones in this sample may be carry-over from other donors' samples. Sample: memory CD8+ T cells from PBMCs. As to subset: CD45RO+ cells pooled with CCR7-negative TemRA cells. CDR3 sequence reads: CASSYPGGELFF. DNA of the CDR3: TGCGCCAGCAGCTACCCTGGGGGGGAGCTGTTTTTT.